Presented here are 17 T cell receptor beta chains from one specimen sequenced in a study of response to subunit inactivated influenza vaccine. MiXCR was run by TCRdb on the RT-PCR reads, yielding one entry per CDR3 protein. Found here are about 540,000 distinct CDR3 sequences, around 25% of them singletons; the top ten hold 2.5% to 3%. These records were also assigned to another study, of T cells expressing NK-cell markers. That publication notes: The TCR beta cDNA came from 5'RACE template switching with UMIs.

The starting material was CD4+ T cells sorted from PBMCs, obtained approximately 13 days after vaccination. Every receptor here comes from a man aged 50 to 59 who received an inactivated influenza vaccine.

This clonotype has more than one count but fewer than ten. CDR3 loop: CASRPGQGRYEQYF. The DNA of the CDR3 is TGCGCCAGCAGGCCGGGACAGGGTCGCTACGAGCAGTACTTC. The V and J genes are TRBV5-1 and TRBJ2-7; 9 bases are shared with TRBD1. The CDR3 spans 14 residues. The J segment lost 3 bases and the V segment lost 5 bases, leaving 6 bases of the junction unmatched. CDR1 is SGHRS and CDR2 is YFSETQ in the germline V gene. Looking up the rest from reference TRBV5-1 and TRBJ2-7 gives the full variable domain: KAGVTQTPRYLIKTRGQQVTLSCSPISGHRSVSWYQQTPGQGLQFLFEYFSETQRNKGNFPGRFSGRQFSNSRSEMNVSTLELGDSALYLCASRPGQGRYEQYFGPGTRLTVT.

This clonotype was detected only a few times. CDR3 amino acids: CASSLTLGVEIYNEQFF. In DNA form, the CDR3 reads TGCGCCAGCAGCCTCACCCTAGGGGTGGAGATCTACAATGAGCAGTTCTTC. The chain employs TRBV5-1 and TRBJ2-1, with D possibly TRBD1 on 5 matching bases. Germline V lookup: CDR1 SGHRS, CDR2 YFSETQ. V was cut by 4 bases and J by 3 bases, with 20 bases left in between. There are 17 residues in the CDR3.

The rearrangement joins TRBV7-2 to TRBJ2-7, with 10 bases matching TRBD1. There are 15 residues in the CDR3. CDR1 SGHTA and CDR2 FQGNSA come from the germline V gene. V lost 6 bases and J lost 1; bases outside the gene matches: 6. The CDR3 nucleotides are TGTGCCAGCAGTAGGACGGGACAGGGGTCCTACGAGCAGTACTTC. Translating gives CASSRTGQGSYEQYF.

This rearrangement joins TRBV7-8 to TRBJ2-3, with 8 bases aligning to TRBD2. Germline-derived CDR1 and CDR2 are SGHVS and FQNEAQ. V gave up 3 bases and J gave up 6 bases; unmatched junction bases: 5. CDR3 size: 14 residues. Written as DNA, the CDR3 is TGTGCCAGCAGCTTGGGACTAGAATCGGATACGCAGTATTTT. It specifies CASSLGLESDTQYF.

In this sample, this clonotype turned up a few times. V usage is TRBV4-1 and J usage is TRBJ2-3; either TRBD1 or TRBD2 may fit D (5 bases each). The V gene lost 1 base and the J gene lost 6 bases, with 5 bases spanning the gap. The V gene's germline CDR1 is MGHRA and CDR2 YSYEKL. The CDR3 spans 12 residues. This CDR3 is CASSQGGDTQYF. The DNA of the CDR3 is TGCGCCAGCAGCCAAGGGGGGGATACGCAGTATTTT.

This chain uses TRBV18 with TRBJ2-5; D is ambiguous. The CDR3 sequence is 14 residues long. V gave up 0 bases and J gave up 5 bases, with 10 bases separating them. Germline lookup yields CDR1 KGHSH and CDR2 LQKENI. The CDR3 loop reads CASSPPANSETQYF. CDR3 DNA sequence: TGTGCCAGCTCACCACCGGCAAACTCGGAGACCCAGTACTTC.

This clonotype was picked up a small number of times. This chain uses TRBV20-1 with TRBJ1-1, with TRBD1 matching over 7 bases. The CDR3 extends over 13 amino acids. Losses at the gene ends were 2 bases for V and 6 bases for J; bases not matched to a gene: 6. Germline V gene data show CDR1 as DFQATT and CDR2 as SNEGSKA (reference sequence). The CDR3 DNA sequence: TGCAGTGCTAGAACCCAGACAGGGTCTGAAGCTTTCTTT. Protein sequence: CSARTQTGSEAFF.

This clonotype was detected only a few times. The chain links TRBV6-2 or TRBV6-3 to TRBJ2-5; D might be TRBD1 (7 bases). Germline assignment: CDR1 MNHEY and CDR2 SVGEGT. V lost 6 bases and J lost 7, with 21 bases in between. CDR3 length: 15 amino acids. CDR3 sequence (DNA): TGTGCCAGCAGCCCGGCGGGACAGATCTGGGGGACCCAGTACTTC. It codes for CASSPAGQIWGTQYF.

The J gene is TRBJ1-1, the V gene TRBV7-3; a possible D gene is TRBD1 (5 bases). CDR3 length equals 13 residues. Germline V gene sequence: CDR1 SGHTA, CDR2 FQGTGA. V gave up 6 bases and J gave up 1 base, with 9 bases separating them. CDR3 sequence reads: CASSNGGNTEAFF. CDR3 coding DNA: TGTGCCAGCAGTAACGGGGGGAACACTGAAGCTTTCTTT.

The V and J genes are TRBV28 and TRBJ2-1; TRBD2 matches 15 bases. CDR3 length equals 16 residues. Per the germline V gene, CDR1 is MDHEN and CDR2 is SYDVKM. The junction had 8 bases not matched to a gene; V was cut back by 6 bases and J by 8 bases. This CDR3 reads CASRHLGTSGGHEQFF. CDR3 bases: TGTGCCAGCAGGCACCTTGGGACTAGCGGGGGGCATGAGCAGTTCTTC. Based on the CDR3 plus reference TRBV28 and TRBJ2-1, the full variable domain is DVKVTQSSRYLVKRTGEKVFLECVQDMDHENMFWYRQDPGLGLRLIYFSYDVKMKEKGDIPEGYSVSREKKERFSLILESASTNQTSMYLCASRHLGTSGGHEQFFGPGTRLTVL.

This clonotype was counted many times. The rearrangement links TRBV15 to TRBJ2-7; 8 nucleotides line up with TRBD1. V gave up 7 bases and J gave up 5 bases; unmatched junction bases: 7. Per germline, CDR1 LNHNV and CDR2 YYDKDF (reference sequence). This CDR3 is built from 13 residues. The CDR3 DNA reads TGTGCCACCAAAAGACAGGGGTCCGACGAGCAGTACTTC. Translated, it gives CATKRQGSDEQYF.

Here the CDR3 reads CSASEAGAYNEQFF. CDR3 nucleotides: TGCAGTGCTAGCGAAGCGGGAGCTTACAATGAGCAGTTCTTC. The chain employs TRBV20-1 and TRBJ2-1; 8 nucleotides line up with TRBD2. There are 14 residues in the CDR3. Germline CDR1 and CDR2: DFQATT and SNEGSKA (reference sequence). With 3 bases clipped from V and 4 bases from J, the junction kept 5 bases outside the gene matches.

This chain links TRBV20-1 with TRBJ2-5; the D is unclear. This CDR3 contains 15 residues. CDR1 and CDR2 from the germline V gene are DFQATT and SNEGSKA (reference sequence). Trimming cost V 6 bases and J 1 base, with 18 bases left between them. CDR3 DNA sequence: TGCAGTGCCGAAATTGGCATGAGCGTCCAAGAGACCCAGTACTTC. Translating gives CSAEIGMSVQETQYF.

The V and J genes are TRBV24-1 and TRBJ2-4; possible D gene TRBD1, 7 bases. The CDR3 spans 15 residues. From germline, CDR1 is KGHDR and CDR2 SFDVKD. V lost 4 bases, J lost 9 bases, and 18 bases lay in between. The CDR3 region is CATSDPRGAASIQYF. For the CDR3, the DNA is TGTGCCACCAGTGACCCCAGGGGGGCCGCGTCCATTCAGTACTTC.

This clonotype was counted a few times. This chain links TRBV5-1 with TRBJ2-7; D is possibly TRBD2 (6 bases). Germline V gives CDR1 SGHRS, CDR2 YFSETQ. V was cut by 0 bases and J by 2 bases, with 12 bases left in between. The CDR3 spans 15 residues. CDR3 in DNA: TGCGCCAGCAGCTTGGGGGACTTTAAGACCTACGAGCAGTACTTC. Translating it yields CASSLGDFKTYEQYF.

This clonotype has only a few counts. The V call is TRBV6-2 or TRBV6-3, the J call TRBJ2-7; 8 bases agree with TRBD1. J lost 3 bases, V lost 4 bases, and 8 bases had no gene match. CDR3 length: 15 residues. The germline CDR1 and CDR2 sequences are MNHEY and SVGEGT. The CDR3 DNA reads as TGTGCCAGCAGTTCCCCCGGGACAGGAGACTACGAGCAGTACTTC. Translation gives CASSSPGTGDYEQYF.

DNA for the CDR3: TGTGCCAGCAGCCAGATGGGGGGCCGGGAGACCCAGTACTTC. Translation gives CASSQMGGRETQYF. The V call is TRBV4-2, the J call TRBJ2-5; D may match TRBD1 or TRBD2 (6 bases each). Germline V gene data show CDR1 as LGHNA and CDR2 as YNFKEQ. CDR3 length equals 14 residues. V was trimmed by 3 bases and J by 5 bases, leaving 13 bases between them.